The source of this T cell receptor (beta chain) is a study of technical replicates of blood from a handful of donors. The CDR3 is made up of 15 amino acids. In germline, CDR1 is LNHDA, CDR2 SQIVND (reference sequence). The V and J ends lost 6 bases and 6 bases, in that order; junction bases with no gene match: 10. Assay: immunoSEQ multiplex PCR; the TCRdb copy retains only in-frame clones and omits some. This sample has under 95,000 clones, with roughly 91% found just once. The sample comprised T cells isolated from PBMCs. This chain uses TRBV19 with TRBJ1-2, with TRBD1 matching 10 bases. The sequence was obtained from a human donor in good health. Some clones in this sample may be carry-over from other donors' samples. The chain's CDR3 is CASRGGQGYRDGYTF. As DNA, the CDR3 is TGTGCCAGTAGAGGGGGACAGGGGTATCGAGATGGCTACACCTTC.